The 23 T cell receptor beta chains below come from one sample, sequenced in a study of blood T cell repertoires in COVID-19. Profiling relied on immunoSEQ multiplex PCR, and the TCRdb table lists in-frame clones only, not all of them. The profile shows roughly 300,000 clones, approximately 83% of them singletons. The source material was peripheral blood. All receptors derive from a human donor in a cohort sampled during active COVID-19.

The V and J genes are TRBV2 and TRBJ1-2, with D unresolved. The CDR3 is made up of 11 amino acids. Trimming shortened V by 3 bases and J by 6 bases, and 5 bases separated the two germline ends. Germline CDR1 reads SNHLY; CDR2 reads FYNNEI. CDR3 amino acids: CASSDFDGYTF. The DNA of the CDR3 is TGTGCCAGCAGTGATTTCGATGGCTACACCTTC.

The chain couples TRBV6-2 or TRBV6-3 to TRBJ1-2, with D perhaps TRBD1 (5 bases). There are 13 residues in the CDR3. Trimming stripped 6 bases from V and 2 bases from J, with 10 bases between. The germline V gene encodes CDR1 MNHEY and CDR2 SVGEGT. This chain's CDR3 is CASSPQENYGYTF. CDR3 in DNA: TGTGCCAGCAGCCCACAGGAAAACTATGGCTACACCTTC.

The rearrangement uses TRBV19 and TRBJ2-1; D may be TRBD2 (6 bases). The germline V and J ends were trimmed by 6 bases and 0 bases, with 21 bases remaining between them. CDR1 and CDR2 from the germline V gene are LNHDA and SQIVND (reference sequence). The CDR3 covers 18 residues. CDR3 loop: CASRPRESRRVSYNEQFF. CDR3 nucleotide sequence: TGTGCCAGTAGACCTCGCGAATCCCGGAGGGTCTCCTACAATGAGCAGTTCTTC. Together with reference TRBV19 and TRBJ2-1, the CDR3 gives the full variable domain: DGGITQSPKYLFRKEGQNVTLSCEQNLNHDAMYWYRQDPGQGLRLIYYSQIVNDFQKGDIAEGYSVSREKKESFPLTVTSAQKNPTAFYLCASRPRESRRVSYNEQFFGPGTRLTVL.

The chain links TRBV28 to TRBJ1-3, with 8 bases fitting TRBD1. V was pared by 6 bases and J by 4 bases, with 5 bases of the junction left unmatched. Looked up from germline, CDR1 is MDHEN and CDR2 is SYDVKM. CDR3 length: 14 amino acids. CDR3 amino acids: CASRQGGQGNTIYF. The CDR3 DNA follows: TGTGCCAGCAGACAGGGGGGCCAAGGAAACACCATATATTTT. The full variable domain, completed using reference TRBV28 and TRBJ1-3, is DVKVTQSSRYLVKRTGEKVFLECVQDMDHENMFWYRQDPGLGLRLIYFSYDVKMKEKGDIPEGYSVSREKKERFSLILESASTNQTSMYLCASRQGGQGNTIYFGEGSWLTVV.

This chain links TRBV4-1 with TRBJ2-1; 7 bases are a match to TRBD2. The germline V gene encodes CDR1 MGHRA and CDR2 YSYEKL. The V and J ends lost 1 base and 6 bases, in that order; junction bases with no gene match: 9. The CDR3 runs 16 residues. The CDR3 loop reads CASSQGRASGSNEQFF. The CDR3 coding sequence is TGCGCCAGCAGCCAAGGTCGGGCTAGCGGATCCAATGAGCAGTTCTTC.

This chain connects TRBV5-6 to TRBJ2-1, with D perhaps TRBD2 (6 bases). V was trimmed by 1 base and J by 7 bases, leaving 15 bases between them. The CDR3 is 15 residues long. CDR1 SGHDT and CDR2 YYEEEE come from the germline V gene. The chain's CDR3 is CASSLWLAPLNEQFF. In DNA form, the CDR3 reads TGTGCCAGCAGCTTGTGGCTAGCGCCCCTGAATGAGCAGTTCTTC. The entire variable domain, with the rest obtained from reference TRBV5-6 and TRBJ2-1, is as follows: DAGVTQSPTHLIKTRGQQVTLRCSPKSGHDTVSWYQQALGQGPQFIFQYYEEEERQRGNFPDRFSGHQFPNYSSELNVNALLLGDSALYLCASSLWLAPLNEQFFGPGTRLTVL.

V and J are TRBV4-3 and TRBJ1-4; no clear D gene. CDR3 length equals 15 residues. Germline loops: CDR1 LGHNA, CDR2 YSLEER. The V and J ends lost 1 base and 4 bases respectively, with 10 bases between them. The CDR3 DNA is TGCGCCAGCAGCCAAGTAGGAGGGAATAATGAAAAACTGTTTTTT. This codes for CASSQVGGNNEKLFF.

This chain links TRBV6-5 with TRBJ2-1, with 7 bases identical to TRBD2. Germline trimming cut 6 bases from V and 6 bases from J; bases unmatched to any gene: 5. This CDR3 has 13 residues. Germline V CDR1 and CDR2: MNHEY, SVGAGI. The CDR3 sequence: CASSSGLGNEQFF. CDR3 nucleotides: TGTGCCAGCAGCTCCGGACTAGGCAATGAGCAGTTCTTC.

The chain couples TRBV11-2 to TRBJ1-6; D not certain. CDR3 length equals 15 residues. V shed 4 bases and J shed 7 bases, with 14 bases lying between them. Per the germline V gene, CDR1 is SGHAT and CDR2 is FQNNGV. In nucleotides, the CDR3 is TGTGCCAGCAGCTCCCTCACAGTGGGCAATTCACCCCTCCACTTT. Protein product: CASSSLTVGNSPLHF.

V and J are TRBV5-1 and TRBJ1-2; a possible D gene is TRBD1 (6 bases). The CDR3 extends over 14 amino acids. CDR1 SGHRS and CDR2 YFSETQ come from the germline V gene. Deletions cut 4 bases from V and 6 bases from J, with 16 bases between. The CDR3: CASSRQEEIDGYTF. In DNA, the CDR3 is TGCGCCAGCAGCAGACAGGAAGAAATTGATGGCTACACCTTC. Supplemented by reference TRBV5-1 and TRBJ1-2, the full variable domain reads KAGVTQTPRYLIKTRGQQVTLSCSPISGHRSVSWYQQTPGQGLQFLFEYFSETQRNKGNFPGRFSGRQFSNSRSEMNVSTLELGDSALYLCASSRQEEIDGYTFGSGTRLTVV.

The rearrangement links TRBV5-1 to TRBJ2-3; 7 bases align to TRBD2. Germline CDR1 is SGHRS and CDR2 is YFSETQ. Trimming took 5 bases from V and 2 from J; bases not matched to a gene: 5. The CDR3 consists of 14 residues. This chain's CDR3 is CASREAGVTDTQYF. CDR3 nucleotides: TGCGCCAGCAGGGAGGCGGGAGTCACAGATACGCAGTATTTT.

A note on this clone: This specimen includes other DNA sequences encoding the same CDR3. The chain joins TRBV11-2 to TRBJ2-1; D remains ambiguous. Germline V gives CDR1 SGHAT, CDR2 FQNNGV. CDR3 size: 11 residues. V gave up 3 bases and J gave up 7 bases, with 4 bases separating them. The CDR3 is CASSFGNEQFF. The DNA for the CDR3 is TGTGCCAGCAGCTTCGGGAATGAGCAGTTCTTC.

The chain is built from TRBV24-1 and TRBJ2-1; 9 nucleotides agree with TRBD1. In germline, CDR1 is KGHDR, CDR2 SFDVKD. Trimming took 1 base from V and 12 from J; bases not matched to a gene: 12. There are 16 residues in the CDR3. This CDR3 is CATSDFSRRDRVGQFF. The CDR3 DNA reads TGTGCCACCAGTGATTTTTCCCGCCGGGACAGGGTAGGGCAGTTCTTC.

This clone was detected a few times. The chain carries TRBV7-2 and TRBJ2-1, with 9 bases lining up with TRBD2. The CDR3 has 14 residues. Germline V gene lookup returns CDR1 SGHTA and CDR2 FQGNSA. V lost 2 bases to trimming and J lost 7 bases; unmatched junction nucleotides: 3. The CDR3 reads CASSLSLAGNEQFF. Here the CDR3 DNA reads TGTGCCAGCAGCTTATCGCTAGCGGGAAATGAGCAGTTCTTC.

To note about this clone: The same CDR3 can be traced to other DNA sequences in this sample. J is TRBJ1-5 and V is TRBV9; TRBD1 matches 11 bases. This CDR3 region has 15 residues. CDR1 and CDR2 from the germline V gene are SGDLS and YYNGEE. V was pared by 0 bases and J by 7 bases, with 3 bases of the junction left unmatched. The CDR3 spells CASSVGGQGGQPQHF. CDR3 sequence (DNA): TGTGCCAGCAGCGTAGGGGGACAGGGGGGACAGCCCCAGCATTTT.

This clone was recorded once. The CDR3 reads CASSQDGGPTDTQYF. The CDR3 nucleotides read TGCGCCAGCAGCCAAGATGGTGGCCCGACAGATACGCAGTATTTT. The chain recombines TRBV4-1 with TRBJ2-3; D not certain. The CDR3 sequence is 15 residues long. The ends were cut back, 0 bases at V and 3 bases at J, with 10 bases in the middle. Germline V gene lookup returns CDR1 MGHRA and CDR2 YSYEKL.

This clone was seen a single time. This chain joins TRBV13 and TRBJ1-3; D unresolved. CDR1 is PRHDT and CDR2 is FYEKMQ in the germline V gene (reference sequence). V was trimmed by 7 bases and J by 0 bases, leaving 16 bases between them. The CDR3 totals 16 residues. The CDR3 DNA reads TGTGCCAGCAACTCCCCTGGAGAACCCTCTGGAAACACCATATATTTT. Residues: CASNSPGEPSGNTIYF.

This clone occurred many times. The chain employs TRBV6-5 and TRBJ1-1, with 8 bases fitting TRBD1. The V and J ends lost 6 bases and 1 base, in that order; junction bases with no gene match: 4. This CDR3 contains 14 residues. In germline, CDR1 is MNHEY, CDR2 SVGAGI. The CDR3 loop is CASRAGTGNTEAFF. For the CDR3, the DNA is TGTGCCAGCAGGGCCGGGACAGGGAACACTGAAGCTTTCTTT.

Regarding this clone: At one of its ends the junction is not consistent with the germline gene, which may arise from a read error. The V call is TRBV7-9, the J call TRBJ2-3; TRBD1 might be the D (6 bases). Germline CDR1 reads SEHNR; CDR2 reads FQNEAQ (reference sequence). The length of the CDR3 is 13 residues. The CDR3 nucleotides read TGTGCCAGCAGCCCAACAGGGCTTGATACCCAGTATTTT. It yields the protein CASSPTGLDTQYF.

V gene TRBV28 combines with J gene TRBJ1-1; D perhaps matches TRBD1 (5 bases). The CDR3 is 15 amino acids. Per the germline V gene, CDR1 is MDHEN and CDR2 is SYDVKM. V shed 7 bases and J shed 1 base, with 16 bases lying between them. The CDR3 DNA sequence: TGTGCCAGCACCATAGGGGCCACGGGGAACACTGAAGCTTTCTTT. It is translated as CASTIGATGNTEAFF.

J is TRBJ2-3 and V is TRBV6-2 or TRBV6-3; D is perhaps TRBD1 (5 bases). CDR1 is MNHEY, CDR2 SVGEGT, per germline. This CDR3 has 16 amino acids. Trimming removed 2 bases from V and 3 bases from J, with 15 bases in between. The CDR3 region is CASSYTVQEPTDTQYF. The CDR3 DNA sequence: TGTGCCAGCAGTTACACGGTACAGGAACCAACAGATACGCAGTATTTT.

The chain employs TRBV9 and TRBJ2-1, with 8 bases identical to TRBD1. The ends lost 2 bases at V and 3 bases at J; junction bases unmatched: 7. Germline loops: CDR1 SGDLS, CDR2 YYNGEE. The CDR3 is 16 amino acids. This CDR3 reads CASSVSTGDGYNEQFF. CDR3 DNA sequence: TGTGCCAGCAGCGTGTCGACAGGGGATGGCTACAATGAGCAGTTCTTC.

This clone was detected once. J is TRBJ2-1 and V is TRBV19, with 8 bases aligning to TRBD1. The germline CDR1 and CDR2 sequences are LNHDA and SQIVND (reference sequence). After removal of 0 bases from V and 12 bases from J, the junction contained 4 bases not matched to a gene. The length of the CDR3 is 13 residues. The CDR3 loop reads CASSIDLGTGQFF. CDR3 nucleotides: TGTGCCAGTAGTATAGATCTTGGGACAGGGCAGTTCTTC.